The 12 T cell receptor beta chains below all came from one sample that was sequenced in a study of CD8 T cells in acute hepatitis C reinfection. Generated by immunoSEQ multiplex PCR, the TCRdb table keeps only in-frame clones and is missing some. The sample lists approximately 41,000 clones, approximately 87% occurring once. The time point: naive CD8 control sorted from an acute-time-point sample. The sample taken for sequencing was naive CD8+ T cells from PBMCs. All receptors come from a young man with chronic hepatitis C.

J is TRBJ2-7 and V is TRBV27; possible D gene TRBD1, 6 bases. The CDR3 has 15 residues. The V gene's germline CDR1 is MNHEY and CDR2 SMNVEV (reference sequence). Trimming took 5 bases from V and 2 from J, leaving 16 bases between them. CDR3: CASSSLTGRTYEQYF. The CDR3 nucleotides read TGTGCCAGCAGTAGCTTGACAGGAAGGACCTACGAGCAGTACTTC.

The chain links TRBV4-1 to TRBJ2-3; the D is unclear. The CDR3 is 14 amino acids. V gave up 5 bases and J gave up 3 bases, with 12 bases separating them. Germline CDR1 reads MGHRA; CDR2 reads YSYEKL. CDR3 nucleotides: TGCGCCAGCAGCGCAATCAGTATAACAGATACGCAGTATTTT. This gives the protein CASSAISITDTQYF.

The rearrangement links TRBV4-3 to TRBJ1-2, with a weak D call TRBD1 (6 bases). V lost 3 bases to trimming and J lost 0 bases, with 11 bases between them. The CDR3 length is 15 residues. Per germline, CDR1 LGHNA and CDR2 YSLEER. The CDR3 is CASSHDQGPNYGYTF. The CDR3 DNA sequence: TGCGCCAGCAGCCACGACCAGGGGCCTAACTATGGCTACACCTTC.

As for this clone: The sample has other DNA sequences that encode this CDR3 too. This chain links TRBV27 with TRBJ2-7; perhaps D is TRBD1 or TRBD2 (5 bases each). Between the trimmed V and J ends, which lost 6 bases and 0 bases, there was a span of 12 bases. The CDR3 is made up of 14 amino acids. Germline CDR1 reads MNHEY; CDR2 reads SMNVEV (reference sequence). CDR3 nucleotide sequence: TGTGCCAGCAGCTTGGCAGGGAGCTCCTACGAGCAGTACTTC. Its translation: CASSLAGSSYEQYF.

J is TRBJ1-2 and V is TRBV27, with D unresolved. This CDR3 comprises 14 residues. Trimming removed 0 bases at V and 11 bases at J, with 16 bases between. Germline V gives CDR1 MNHEY, CDR2 SMNVEV (reference sequence). Here the CDR3 reads CASSLSYGIVGYTF. The CDR3 DNA reads TGTGCCAGCAGTTTATCTTACGGGATTGTGGGGTACACCTTC.

This chain joins TRBV6-5 and TRBJ2-3; D is uncertain. Trimming took off 6 bases at V and 1 base at J, with 14 bases between the two ends. The CDR3 consists of 15 residues. Germline V lookup: CDR1 MNHEY, CDR2 SVGAGI. The CDR3, as DNA: TGTGCCAGCAGCTCAGCCGAGGCAGGCACAGATACGCAGTATTTT. Its protein is CASSSAEAGTDTQYF.

This chain uses TRBV6-6 with TRBJ2-1, with D possibly being TRBD2 (6 bases). The V end was cut by 7 bases, the J end by 2 bases, with 15 bases between. The CDR3 contains 15 residues. Germline V gene lookup returns CDR1 MNHNY and CDR2 SVGAGI (reference sequence). DNA of the CDR3: TGTGCCAGCACCCTCCTAGGCGGGGCCTACAATGAGCAGTTCTTC. Translated, it gives CASTLLGGAYNEQFF.

This clone was found once. This chain uses TRBV27 with TRBJ2-1; a weak D match, TRBD1 (6 bases). The CDR3 sequence is 13 residues long. Looked up from germline, CDR1 is MNHEY and CDR2 is SMNVEV (reference sequence). V was shortened by 6 bases and J by 7 bases, with 13 bases between the two germline ends. The CDR3 sequence: CASSHLGANEQFF. The CDR3 DNA sequence: TGTGCCAGCAGCCATCTGGGGGCGAATGAGCAGTTCTTC.

The chain links TRBV25-1 to TRBJ1-5; no clear D. V was pared by 6 bases and J by 7 bases, with 13 bases between. This CDR3 has 13 residues. Germline values: CDR1 MGHDK, CDR2 SYGVNS. The CDR3 loop reads CASRPPLLQPQHF. CDR3 sequence (DNA): TGTGCCAGCAGACCGCCGCTACTGCAGCCCCAGCATTTT.

This clone appeared a single time. The chain combines TRBV19 with TRBJ1-2, with D hard to call. Per germline, CDR1 LNHDA and CDR2 SQIVND (reference sequence). The V end was cut by 8 bases, the J end by 2 bases, with 12 bases between. The CDR3 consists of 13 residues. CDR3 in amino acids: CASSVRQNYGYTF. Here the CDR3 DNA reads TGTGCCAGTTCAGTCAGGCAGAACTATGGCTACACCTTC.

This clone was detected only once. V gene TRBV19 combines with J gene TRBJ2-3; the match to TRBD2 covers 10 bases. Germline V lookup: CDR1 LNHDA, CDR2 SQIVND (reference sequence). This CDR3 region has 16 residues. V lost 4 bases to trimming and J lost 4 bases; unmatched junction nucleotides: 8. CDR3 DNA: TGTGCCAGTAGTACCCCAGAGCTAGCGGGAGCAGATACGCAGTATTTT. This translates into CASSTPELAGADTQYF.

The chain joins TRBV7-9 to TRBJ2-1; no definite D call. CDR1 is SEHNR and CDR2 is FQNEAQ in the germline V gene (reference sequence). This CDR3 has 11 residues. With 6 bases removed from V and 10 bases from J, the gap between germline ends came to 10 bases. For the CDR3, the DNA is TGTGCCAGCAGGGATTGGAACGAGCAGTTCTTC. Translation: CASRDWNEQFF.